The clone carrying this T cell receptor beta chain has only a few counts. Its antigen is unknown. The data stem from a study of Ad26.COV2.S vaccination and SARS-CoV-2 variants. Study observations and caveats: The breadth of spike-specific CD8+ and CD4+ T cell responses after vaccination was reportedly substantial. Analyses that measured TCR breadth and depth may have underestimated total T cell responses. Participants given vaccine showed non-spike TCR breadth similar to that of placebo recipients.

Treatment of the sample: about 20 received Ad26.COV2.S at low or high dose, single or two shots; several received placebo; per-sample allocation not given. At day 63 after the first vaccine or placebo injection, samples were drawn. Repertoires were generated with immunoSEQ multiplex PCR, while TCRdb's copy carries only in-frame clones and drops some. The sample has under 600,000 clones; 89% are singletons. Trimming cost V 9 bases and J 9 bases; bases outside gene matches: 10. The CDR3 length is 14 residues. The germline V gene has CDR1 SNHLY and CDR2 FYNNEI. The genes are TRBV2 and TRBJ2-5; 13 bases align to TRBD2. This material consisted of peripheral blood, taken in a trial of Ad26.COV2.S vaccine versus placebo. The origin of this receptor is a person aged 18-65 years who received the Ad26.COV2.S COVID-19 vaccine or a placebo. For the CDR3, the DNA is TGTGCCAGTATTGGGACTAGCGGGATGGGGGCCCAGTACTTC. Its translation is CASIGTSGMGAQYF. Supplemented by reference TRBV2 and TRBJ2-5, the full variable domain reads EPEVTQTPSHQVTQMGQEVILRCVPISNHLYFYWYRQILGQKVEFLVSFYNNEISEKSEIFDDQFSVERPDGSNFTLKIRSTKLEDSAMYFCASIGTSGMGAQYFGPGTRLLVL.